The following is a T cell receptor beta chain sequence with its context. Its antigen is not known. This CDR3 has 14 residues. V shed 4 bases, J shed 3 bases, and the junction held 5 bases outside the gene matches. Germline CDR1 DFQATT, CDR2 SNEGSKA (reference sequence). The sample originates from a study of neurological immune-mediated disorders. Overall study results and limits: In multiple sclerosis patients, the repertoire cluster was unrelated to clinical or MRI findings. The study phylogenetically grouped the repertoires of 18 of 34 multiple sclerosis patients into one related-CDR3 cluster, a possible signature.

Synthesis of cDNA was accomplished via 5'RACE employing 10-nucleotide random UMIs. Using its own MiXCR run on the 5' RACE reads, TCRdb lists one record per CDR3 protein. In the table there are roughly 70,000 distinct CDR3 sequences, approximately 5.2% of which are singletons. Specimen: PBMCs. The source is a woman aged 25 to 39 with multiple sclerosis. The chain has TRBV20-1 and TRBJ2-1, with 8 bases fitting TRBD2. CDR3 sequence: CSATRGGYYNEQFF. The CDR3 bases are TGCAGTGCTACACGGGGGGGGTACTACAATGAGCAGTTCTTC.